Listed below are T cell receptor beta chains from one sample, sequenced in a study of molecular identifiers for immune sequencing clone quantification. From the PCR reads, TCRdb called clonotypes with MiXCR, one entry per CDR3 protein. The sample carries roughly 97,000 distinct CDR3 sequences, 20% to 25% recorded once. Input material: naive CD8+ T cells from blood, with Jurkat cell RNA spiked in. These receptors were taken from a human donor in good health. Some libraries in this study had Jurkat cell RNA spiked in. The CDR3 runs from the conserved cysteine through the conserved F or W. The D gene is left open where the match is weak. Not every row has a clone size; where given, it reads once, few, many or a size class.

j_gene: TRBJ2-7
d_gene: TRBD1
abundance: many
v_gene: TRBV30
CDR3nt: TGTGCCTGGAGTACGACAGGGGGCCGGGGTAGCGAGCAGTACTTC
CDR3aa: CAWSTTGGRGSEQYF

j_gene: TRBJ2-7
d_gene: TRBD1
abundance: many
v_gene: TRBV25-1
CDR3nt: TGTGCCAGCAGGGGCTCGGACAGGGGTCACGAGCAGTACTTC
CDR3aa: CASRGSDRGHEQYF

j_gene: TRBJ2-3
d_gene: -
abundance: many
v_gene: TRBV6-2/TRBV6-3
CDR3nt: TGTGCCAGCACTTGGCTCGGGGAGTCTCCCCCAGATACGCAGTATTTT
CDR3aa: CASTWLGESPPDTQYF

j_gene: TRBJ2-7
d_gene: TRBD1
abundance: many
v_gene: TRBV4-3
CDR3nt: TGCGCCAGCAGCCCGGGCCACAGGGGCTACGAGCAGTACTTC
CDR3aa: CASSPGHRGYEQYF

j_gene: TRBJ2-5
d_gene: TRBD1
abundance: -
v_gene: TRBV11-2
CDR3nt: TGTGCCAGCAGCTTCTTCGATCTGGGAGGACAGGGTGTCTTGCCCTTGCCCCAAGAGACCCAGTACTTC
CDR3aa: CASSFFDLGGQGVLPLPQETQYF

j_gene: TRBJ2-4
d_gene: TRBD2
abundance: many
v_gene: TRBV7-2
CDR3nt: TGTGCCAGCAGCCTAGCGGTAGCCAAAAACATTCAGTACTTC
CDR3aa: CASSLAVAKNIQYF

j_gene: TRBJ2-5
d_gene: TRBD1
abundance: once
v_gene: TRBV6-6
CDR3nt: TGTGCCAGCATTAAGGGGGCACTCCCCCAAGAGCCCCAGTCCTTC
CDR3aa: CASIKGALPQEPQSF

j_gene: TRBJ1-3
d_gene: TRBD1
abundance: many
v_gene: TRBV7-9
CDR3nt: TGTGCCAGCAGTCGAAGAACCGGGACAGAGTCTGGAAACACCATATATTTT
CDR3aa: CASSRRTGTESGNTIYF

j_gene: TRBJ2-1
d_gene: -
abundance: many
v_gene: TRBV12-3/TRBV12-4
CDR3nt: TGTGCCAGCAGGTTAGCTGCCGCCTACAATGAGCAGTTCTTC
CDR3aa: CASRLAAAYNEQFF

j_gene: TRBJ2-1
d_gene: -
abundance: few
v_gene: TRBV27
CDR3nt: TGTGCCAGCTCGTCAGGACTCCTCGTGGGTGAGCAGTTCTTC
CDR3aa: CASSSGLLVGEQFF

j_gene: TRBJ2-2
d_gene: -
abundance: -
v_gene: TRBV16
CDR3nt: TGTGCCAGCCGCCGTCAGGGCAACACCGGGGAGCTGTTTTTT
CDR3aa: CASRRQGNTGELFF

j_gene: TRBJ2-3
d_gene: -
abundance: many
v_gene: TRBV6-5
CDR3nt: TGTGCCAGCAGTTTCCACAGTGATCGCGCAGATACGCAGTATTTT
CDR3aa: CASSFHSDRADTQYF

j_gene: TRBJ2-5
d_gene: -
abundance: -
v_gene: TRBV3-1
CDR3nt: TGTGCTAGCAGCCAAGATTTTTGGGAGACCCAGTACTTC
CDR3aa: CASSQDFWETQYF

j_gene: TRBJ2-5
d_gene: -
abundance: many
v_gene: TRBV5-3
CDR3nt: TGTGCCAGCTCTCTAGGGGGGCCGGACACCCAGTACTTT
CDR3aa: CASSLGGPDTQYF

j_gene: TRBJ1-1
d_gene: -
abundance: many
v_gene: TRBV9
CDR3nt: TGTGCCAGCAGCGTCCCGACGGGCGGTATGAACACTGAAGCTTTCTTT
CDR3aa: CASSVPTGGMNTEAFF

j_gene: TRBJ1-5
d_gene: -
abundance: many
v_gene: TRBV7-2
CDR3nt: TGTGCCAGCAGCTCGGACCCCCAAGATCAGCCCCAGCATTTT
CDR3aa: CASSSDPQDQPQHF

j_gene: TRBJ2-7
d_gene: -
abundance: once
v_gene: TRBV30
CDR3nt: TGTGCCTGGGGGGTCGCCTGCGAGCAGTACTTC
CDR3aa: CAWGVACEQYF

j_gene: TRBJ2-3
d_gene: -
abundance: many
v_gene: TRBV5-5
CDR3nt: TGTGCCAGCAGCTTGGGGTCGACTAGAAGCACAGATACGCAGTATTTT
CDR3aa: CASSLGSTRSTDTQYF

j_gene: TRBJ2-1
d_gene: TRBD1
abundance: few
v_gene: TRBV6-2/TRBV6-3
CDR3nt: TGTGCCAGCAGTGACAGACAGGGAAGGGATGAGCAGTTCTTC
CDR3aa: CASSDRQGRDEQFF

j_gene: TRBJ1-1
d_gene: -
abundance: few
v_gene: TRBV13
CDR3nt: TGTGCCGGCAGCTCGTACTTTTCTGAAGCTTTCTTT
CDR3aa: CAGSSYFSEAFF

j_gene: TRBJ2-7
d_gene: -
abundance: -
v_gene: TRBV24-1
CDR3nt: TGTGCCGCCAGTGAGGGGGACGGAGAGAGCTCCTACGAGCAGTACTTC
CDR3aa: CAASEGDGESSYEQYF

j_gene: TRBJ1-1
d_gene: -
abundance: -
v_gene: TRBV27
CDR3nt: TGTGCCAGCAGTTTGAACGGGATTACTGAAGCTTTCTTT
CDR3aa: CASSLNGITEAFF